Below, 22 T cell receptor beta chains from the same sample are listed, as sequenced in a study of human T cells and chemical hapten exposure. The total RNA was obtained from whole blood that was not fractionated. MiXCR, applied by TCRdb to the 5' RACE reads, yields one record per CDR3 protein. The repertoire holds 110,000 or so distinct CDR3 sequences, more than 15% seen once, with around 3% in the top ten. These receptors all come from a human donor in good health.

This clonotype has more than one count but fewer than ten. V gene TRBV19 combines with J gene TRBJ2-1, with TRBD2 matching over 11 bases. The CDR3 loop spans 13 amino acids. Germline CDR1 LNHDA, CDR2 SQIVND (reference sequence). The trim removed 4 bases at V and 10 bases at J, leaving 3 bases unmatched. Written as DNA, the CDR3 is TGTGCCAGTAGTAATAGCGGGAGGGAGGAGCAGTTCTTC. Translation gives CASSNSGREEQFF.

This sequence joins TRBV30 and TRBJ1-3; D not resolved. CDR1 and CDR2 from the germline V gene are GTSNPN and SVGIG (reference sequence). The CDR3 has 15 residues. V lost 0 bases and J 1 base, leaving 10 bases between the germline ends. In nucleotides, the CDR3 is TGTGCCTGGAGTGTACGGGTGGGGTCTGGAAACACCATATATTTT. It yields the protein CAWSVRVGSGNTIYF.

CDR3 sequence reads: CASSPWGGANQPQHF. CDR3 coding DNA: TGTGCCAGCAGCCCCTGGGGGGGGGCTAATCAGCCCCAGCATTTT. J is TRBJ1-5 and V is TRBV3-1; TRBD1 is a possible D gene (6 bases). Germline V gene sequence: CDR1 LGHDT, CDR2 YNNKEL (reference sequence). V was clipped by 4 bases and J by 4 bases, with 14 bases between them. This CDR3 is 15 amino acids long. Using reference TRBV3-1 and TRBJ1-5 for the parts outside the CDR3, the full variable domain is DTAVSQTPKYLVTQMGNDKSIKCEQNLGHDTMYWYKQDSKKFLKIMFSYNNKELIINETVPNRFSPKSPDKAHLNLHINSLELGDSAVYFCASSPWGGANQPQHFGDGTRLSIL.

Only a few counts were recorded for this clonotype. The chain joins TRBV28 to TRBJ1-1; 9 nucleotides align to TRBD1. The CDR3 is 18 amino acids. J lost 0 bases, V lost 3 bases, and 11 bases had no gene match. Germline V gene sequence: CDR1 MDHEN, CDR2 SYDVKM. CDR3 nucleotide sequence: TGTGCCAGCAGTTTTTCACAGGGGGCGGTCGTGATGAACACTGAAGCTTTCTTT. Its protein product is CASSFSQGAVVMNTEAFF.

The chain employs TRBV10-3 and TRBJ2-7; TRBD1 agrees at 8 bases. This CDR3 region has 14 residues. The V and J ends lost 3 bases and 2 bases, in that order; junction bases with no gene match: 3. In germline, CDR1 is ENHRY, CDR2 SYGVKD. The CDR3 reads CAISDWTGTYEQYF. Here the CDR3 DNA reads TGTGCCATCAGTGACTGGACAGGGACCTACGAGCAGTACTTC.

V is TRBV20-1 and J is TRBJ1-5, with D possibly matching TRBD1 (5 bases). The CDR3 totals 14 residues. Trimming pared 1 base from V and 6 bases from J, leaving 13 bases between. CDR1 and CDR2 (germline): DFQATT, SNEGSKA (reference sequence). The CDR3 nucleotides are TGCAGTGCTAGAGGCGGGCAGGGAGGTCAGCCCCAGCATTTT. It codes for CSARGGQGGQPQHF.

In its sample, this clonotype was seen a few times. The V gene is TRBV20-1, the J gene TRBJ2-7; 7 nucleotides line up with TRBD1. The CDR3 runs 14 residues. The J segment lost 2 bases and the V segment lost 0 bases, leaving 4 bases of the junction unmatched. CDR1 and CDR2 (germline): DFQATT, SNEGSKA (reference sequence). CDR3 amino acids: CSARDRQGPYEQYF. The CDR3 DNA reads TGCAGTGCTAGAGATCGACAGGGACCCTACGAGCAGTACTTC.

The rearrangement joins TRBV20-1 to TRBJ2-1; D perhaps matches TRBD2 (6 bases). This CDR3 contains 15 residues. The germline V gene encodes CDR1 DFQATT and CDR2 SNEGSKA (reference sequence). The V end lost 4 bases, the J end lost 10 bases, and 23 bases lay between the germline ends. The CDR3 is CSANGGWGEFKEQFF. CDR3 bases: TGCAGTGCTAACGGTGGGTGGGGGGAATTTAAGGAGCAGTTCTTC.

This clonotype was seen a few times. The rearrangement joins TRBV10-1 to TRBJ2-3, with D hard to call. This CDR3 comprises 12 residues. V dropped 0 bases and J dropped 4 bases, with 2 bases sitting between them. Germline CDR1 WNHNN, CDR2 SYGVQD (reference sequence). The CDR3 DNA reads as TGCGCCAGCAGTGAGTCCTCAGATACGCAGTATTTT. This encodes CASSESSDTQYF.

The chain joins TRBV2 to TRBJ2-1, with TRBD1 matching 10 bases. This CDR3 has 14 residues. V was pared by 10 bases and J by 1 base, with 4 bases of the junction left unmatched. Germline V gene sequence: CDR1 SNHLY, CDR2 FYNNEI. CDR3 sequence (DNA): TGTGCCATACCGGGACAGGGGTCCTACAATGAGCAGTTCTTC. It encodes CAIPGQGSYNEQFF.

This chain uses TRBV11-2 with TRBJ2-4, with 12 bases aligning to TRBD1. From germline, CDR1 is SGHAT and CDR2 FQNNGV. J lost 7 bases, V lost 8 bases, and 6 bases had no gene match. The CDR3 extends over 14 amino acids. CDR3 amino acids: CASRDRGLGNIQYF. The CDR3 nucleotides read TGTGCCAGCCGGGACAGGGGGCTCGGGAACATTCAGTACTTC.

This clonotype has a handful of counts. The J gene is TRBJ2-5, the V gene TRBV9; TRBD2 agrees at 10 bases. After removal of 0 bases from V and 0 bases from J, the junction contained 8 bases not matched to a gene. This CDR3 is 18 amino acids long. Germline loops: CDR1 SGDLS, CDR2 YYNGEE. The CDR3 protein is CASSVDPLAGVNQETQYF. The DNA of the CDR3 is TGTGCCAGCAGCGTAGACCCCCTAGCGGGAGTAAACCAAGAGACCCAGTACTTC.

This chain links TRBV6-5 with TRBJ1-2; D ambiguous. The V gene lost 0 bases and the J gene lost 3 bases, with 11 bases spanning the gap. From germline, CDR1 is MNHEY and CDR2 SVGAGI. The CDR3 runs 15 residues. The CDR3 loop is CASSYSIWGDYGYTF. CDR3 nucleotide sequence: TGTGCCAGCAGTTACTCGATATGGGGTGACTATGGCTACACCTTC.

This clonotype was recorded a few times. This chain links TRBV30 with TRBJ2-4; 9 nucleotides match TRBD2. J was trimmed by 8 bases and V by 2 bases; bases with no gene match: 10. This CDR3 is built from 15 residues. Germline CDR1 GTSNPN, CDR2 SVGIG (reference sequence). CDR3: CAWSLAGGPGDIQYF. CDR3 sequence (DNA): TGTGCCTGGAGTCTCGCGGGAGGGCCGGGGGACATTCAGTACTTC.

This clonotype turned up a few times. The junction departs from germline at one end; a sequencing error may be responsible. The V gene is TRBV29-1, the J gene TRBJ1-2; 8 bases agree with TRBD1. Looked up from germline, CDR1 is SQVTM and CDR2 is ANQGSEA. The CDR3 has 13 residues. CDR3 sequence (DNA): TGCAGCGTTGGAAGGACAGGGAACTATGGCGACACCTTC. It translates to CSVGRTGNYGDTF.

This chain connects TRBV12-3 or TRBV12-4 to TRBJ2-7; perhaps TRBD1 as D (6 bases). The CDR3 runs 14 residues. V was cut by 6 bases and J by 3 bases, with 15 bases left in between. This CDR3 reads CASSVSQGLYEQYF. The CDR3, as DNA: TGTGCCAGCAGCGTATCACAGGGTCTCTACGAGCAGTACTTC.

This clonotype has just a few counts. This chain connects TRBV5-5 to TRBJ1-6; 7 nucleotides agree with TRBD1. Germline V gives CDR1 SGHKS, CDR2 YYEKEE (reference sequence). The V and J ends lost 2 bases and 10 bases, in that order; junction bases with no gene match: 12. This CDR3 spans 16 amino acids. CDR3 residues: CASSLREAGGHSPLHF. For the CDR3, the DNA is TGTGCCAGCAGCTTACGGGAGGCAGGGGGGCACTCACCCCTCCACTTT.

This chain connects TRBV4-1 to TRBJ2-1; 10 nucleotides align to TRBD2. Germline CDR1 reads MGHRA; CDR2 reads YSYEKL. The V gene end was trimmed by 5 bases and the J gene end by 9 bases; junction bases not matched to a gene: 10. This CDR3 spans 15 amino acids. This CDR3 reads CASSLRSGRAAEQFF. In nucleotides, the CDR3 is TGCGCCAGCAGCTTAAGAAGCGGGAGGGCCGCTGAGCAGTTCTTC.

This clonotype was detected only a few times. The chain combines TRBV28 with TRBJ2-7, with D perhaps assigned TRBD1 or TRBD2 (5 bases each). From germline, CDR1 is MDHEN and CDR2 SYDVKM. V dropped 5 bases and J dropped 2 bases, with 13 bases sitting between them. This CDR3 region has 14 residues. For the CDR3, the DNA is TGTGCCAGCAGTCCCCGAGGGGTGGCCTACGAGCAGTACTTC. Amino acid sequence: CASSPRGVAYEQYF.

This chain joins TRBV5-1 and TRBJ2-3, with 12 nucleotides matching TRBD2. The CDR3 has 16 residues. Germline values: CDR1 SGHRS, CDR2 YFSETQ. With 3 bases clipped from V and 0 bases from J, the junction kept 2 bases outside the gene matches. CDR3 nucleotide sequence: TGCGCCAGCAGCTGGACTAGCGGGGCTAGCACAGATACGCAGTATTTT. Translation gives CASSWTSGASTDTQYF.

This clonotype was observed at least ten times. This chain connects TRBV12-3 or TRBV12-4 to TRBJ1-1, with 9 bases lining up with TRBD1. This CDR3 is 15 amino acids long. Unmatched junction bases numbered 9, after V lost 6 bases and J lost 4 bases. CDR3 in DNA: TGTGCCAGCAGAACCGCCGGGACAGGGTCCACTGAAGCTTTCTTT. Residues: CASRTAGTGSTEAFF.

The rearrangement uses TRBV2 and TRBJ1-2; D is ambiguous. Germline CDR1 is SNHLY and CDR2 is FYNNEI. V dropped 7 bases and J dropped 0 bases, with 15 bases sitting between them. The CDR3 has 15 residues. The CDR3 bases are TGTGCCAGCAACCTCTTGAGGCAGGCTAACTATGGCTACACCTTC. Its protein product is CASNLLRQANYGYTF.